This TCR beta chain was captured in a study of persistence of HIV-infected CD4 T cells. Study-wide findings and caveats: Bulk TCR data could not be restricted to HIV-1-infected CMV-responding cells.

This was the immunoSEQ version 4 assay in survey mode. Each sample used up to 1 ug genomic DNA diluted to around 9.3 ng/uL. Assay: immunoSEQ multiplex PCR; the TCRdb copy retains only in-frame clones and omits some. The sample yields tens of thousands of clones, roughly four fifths seen once. As regards this clone: The antigen is unknown.

The stimulus was lysate of CMV-infected fibroblasts, around 10 ug/mL. Sorted nonresponding memory CD4+ T cells were CD40L-negative, CD69-negative, CD45RO-high. Adults with HIV-1 started suppressive ART while chronically infected. The germline CDR1 and CDR2 sequences are GTSNPN and SVGIG (reference sequence). Unmatched junction bases numbered 6, after V lost 2 bases and J lost 2 bases. CDR3 size: 15 residues. This TCR derives from an adult man with HIV who was CMV-seropositive. The rearrangement links TRBV30 to TRBJ1-3, with 7 bases aligning to TRBD1. Sequenced here: CD4+ T cells sorted from PBMCs after approximately 20-hour stimulation, sampled from a patient who received antiretroviral therapy. In DNA, the CDR3 is TGTGCCTGGAGTATGCAGGGGGTAGCTGGAAACACCATATATTTT. Amino acids: CAWSMQGVAGNTIYF.